These 25 T cell receptor beta chains were all obtained from the same sample, sequenced in a study of shared clonotypes between healthy human individuals. The protocol was immunoSEQ multiplex PCR, while the TCRdb copy is restricted to in-frame clones and leaves out a portion. The sample consists of over a million clones, roughly 96% of them appearing once. The sequenced material came from naive CD4+ T cells sorted from blood. Subset: CD45RA+ positively selected. These receptors were collected from a man younger than 45 in good health.

The chain recombines TRBV30 with TRBJ2-2; D unclear. The CDR3 spans 15 residues. V was trimmed by 1 base and J by 1 base, leaving 10 bases between them. CDR1 is GTSNPN and CDR2 is SVGIG in the germline V gene (reference sequence). As DNA, the CDR3 is TGTGCCTGGAGTGGCGGTTGGGTGAACACCGGGGAGCTGTTTTTT. Amino acids: CAWSGGWVNTGELFF.

Worth noting for this clone: Other nucleotide sequences in the sample specify the same CDR3. CDR3 in amino acids: CASSIRDSNQPQHF. CDR3 coding DNA: TGTGCCAGTAGTATAAGGGACAGCAATCAGCCCCAGCATTTT. The J gene is TRBJ1-5, the V gene TRBV19; possible D gene TRBD1, 5 bases. This CDR3 spans 14 amino acids. The V gene's germline CDR1 is LNHDA and CDR2 SQIVND (reference sequence). Trimming took off 2 bases at V and 1 base at J, with 6 bases between the two ends.

V is TRBV5-4 and J is TRBJ1-2; D is undetermined. This CDR3 has 13 residues. Germline loops: CDR1 SGHNT, CDR2 YYREEE (reference sequence). The V and J ends lost 0 bases and 8 bases respectively, with 11 bases between them. CDR3 sequence reads: CASSLERSLGYTF. DNA of the CDR3: TGTGCCAGCAGCTTGGAGCGATCCCTAGGCTACACCTTC.

The chain is built from TRBV27 and TRBJ1-5; D possibly corresponds to TRBD1 (6 bases). CDR1 is MNHEY and CDR2 is SMNVEV in the germline V gene (reference sequence). This CDR3 has 16 residues. Trimming pared 0 bases from V and 6 bases from J, leaving 15 bases between. In nucleotides, the CDR3 is TGTGCCAGCAGTTTATCTGGGACACCTTTTGGTCAGCCCCAGCATTTT. Amino acids: CASSLSGTPFGQPQHF.

V is TRBV7-8 and J is TRBJ2-1; TRBD2 agrees at 14 bases. The CDR3 loop spans 15 amino acids. The germline CDR1 and CDR2 sequences are SGHVS and FQNEAQ. V was clipped by 5 bases and J by 5 bases; unmatched bases: 2. The CDR3 protein is CASSPGLAGDNEQFF. The CDR3 DNA sequence: TGTGCCAGCAGCCCGGGACTAGCGGGAGACAATGAGCAGTTCTTC.

This sequence joins TRBV18 and TRBJ2-7; 8 bases are shared with TRBD1. CDR3 length: 15 residues. Germline values: CDR1 KGHSH, CDR2 LQKENI. The ends lost 5 bases at V and 1 base at J; junction bases unmatched: 7. The CDR3 DNA reads as TGTGCCAGCTCAGGTGACAGGGGCTATTCCTACGAGCAGTACTTC. Its translation is CASSGDRGYSYEQYF. Together with reference TRBV18 and TRBJ2-7, the CDR3 gives the full variable domain: NAGVMQNPRHLVRRRGQEARLRCSPMKGHSHVYWYRQLPEEGLKFMVYLQKENIIDESGMPKERFSAEFPKEGPSILRIQQVVRGDSAAYFCASSGDRGYSYEQYFGPGTRLTVT.

The V call is TRBV7-9, the J call TRBJ1-3; D is undetermined. The V end lost 0 bases, the J end lost 8 bases, and 2 bases lay between the germline ends. Per the germline V gene, CDR1 is SEHNR and CDR2 is FQNEAQ (reference sequence). The CDR3 totals 11 residues. The CDR3 protein is CASSLADTIYF. CDR3 sequence (DNA): TGTGCCAGCAGCTTAGCAGACACCATATATTTT.

The genes are TRBV11-2 and TRBJ2-3; the D gene is possibly TRBD2 (7 bases). Germline CDR1 SGHAT, CDR2 FQNNGV. The CDR3 spans 15 residues. Trimming left V 2 bases short and J 2 bases short, with 11 bases between. The CDR3 coding sequence is TGTGCCAGCAGCTTAAAGCGGGGACACACAGATACGCAGTATTTT. This sequence encodes CASSLKRGHTDTQYF.

The V and J genes are TRBV7-3 and TRBJ2-5; perhaps TRBD2 as D (6 bases). This CDR3 has 15 residues. Germline lookup yields CDR1 SGHTA and CDR2 FQGTGA. V was clipped by 3 bases and J by 4 bases, with 15 bases between them. CDR3 residues: CASSFLPAGPETQYF. The DNA for the CDR3 is TGTGCCAGCAGCTTCCTACCCGCGGGGCCAGAGACCCAGTACTTC.

V and J are TRBV28 and TRBJ1-1; 7 nucleotides align to TRBD1. The CDR3 is 13 amino acids. Germline CDR1 MDHEN, CDR2 SYDVKM. Losses at the gene ends were 8 bases for V and 3 bases for J; bases not matched to a gene: 6. This CDR3 reads CASQGVEDTEAFF. DNA of the CDR3: TGTGCCAGCCAGGGGGTGGAGGACACTGAAGCTTTCTTT. The variable domain in full, completed from reference TRBV28 and TRBJ1-1, reads DVKVTQSSRYLVKRTGEKVFLECVQDMDHENMFWYRQDPGLGLRLIYFSYDVKMKEKGDIPEGYSVSREKKERFSLILESASTNQTSMYLCASQGVEDTEAFFGQGTRLTVV.

CDR3 in DNA: TGTGCCAGCAGTTCACTAGCGTCGGACAATGAGCAGTTCTTC. It yields the protein CASSSLASDNEQFF. The rearrangement uses TRBV2 and TRBJ2-1; 7 bases map to TRBD2. The trim removed 5 bases at V and 5 bases at J, leaving 6 bases unmatched. The CDR3 spans 14 residues. Germline lookup yields CDR1 SNHLY and CDR2 FYNNEI.

This clone has only one observation. This chain connects TRBV7-8 to TRBJ2-1; 10 bases are shared with TRBD2. The V gene's germline CDR1 is SGHVS and CDR2 FQNEAQ. This CDR3 has 16 residues. Trimming at V came to 5 bases and at J to 5 bases, leaving 9 bases not matched to a gene. This chain's CDR3 is CASSPLAGVAHNEQFF. The CDR3 DNA sequence: TGTGCCAGCAGCCCTCTAGCGGGAGTGGCTCACAATGAGCAGTTCTTC.

The chain employs TRBV9 and TRBJ2-1; D might be TRBD2 (6 bases). Per the germline V gene, CDR1 is SGDLS and CDR2 is YYNGEE. V lost 0 bases, J lost 4 bases, and 11 bases lay in between. The CDR3 runs 15 residues. CDR3 coding DNA: TGTGCCAGCAGCGTAGCAGGACTACCTTACAATGAGCAGTTCTTC. Translated, it gives CASSVAGLPYNEQFF.

Comments on this clone: The sample carries other DNA sequences with the same CDR3. The V and J genes are TRBV7-8 and TRBJ2-7; 7 positions agree with TRBD2. The CDR3 covers 13 residues. Germline-derived CDR1 and CDR2 are SGHVS and FQNEAQ. The J segment lost 3 bases and the V segment lost 1 base, leaving 0 bases of the junction unmatched. CDR3 in amino acids: CASSLGGGYEQYF. CDR3 nucleotides: TGTGCCAGCAGCTTAGGGGGGGGCTACGAGCAGTACTTC.

This chain connects TRBV6-6 to TRBJ2-6; D is unclear. Trimming cost V 0 bases and J 3 bases, with 3 bases left between them. Germline-derived CDR1 and CDR2 are MNHNY and SVGAGI (reference sequence). This CDR3 comprises 14 residues. CDR3 nucleotides: TGTGCCAGCAGTTACTCAAGTGGGGCCAACGTCCTGACTTTC. This translates into CASSYSSGANVLTF.

This chain uses TRBV28 with TRBJ1-2, with 9 bases aligning to TRBD1. This CDR3 region has 13 residues. V lost 10 bases and J lost 8; bases outside the gene matches: 11. From germline, CDR1 is MDHEN and CDR2 SYDVKM. This CDR3 reads CANSGTGLRGYTF. CDR3 nucleotides: TGTGCCAACTCCGGGACAGGGCTACGGGGCTACACCTTC.

This chain connects TRBV11-2 to TRBJ2-7; 7 bases are a match to TRBD2. The CDR3 length is 14 residues. In germline, CDR1 is SGHAT, CDR2 FQNNGV. Germline trimming cut 4 bases from V and 4 bases from J; bases unmatched to any gene: 7. DNA of the CDR3: TGTGCCAGCAGCTCCTCCGGGACTAAATACGAGCAGTACTTC. This codes for CASSSSGTKYEQYF.

The chain joins TRBV11-2 to TRBJ2-2; D possibly corresponds to TRBD2 (6 bases). Germline CDR1 reads SGHAT; CDR2 reads FQNNGV. Trimming stripped 2 bases from V and 6 bases from J, with 19 bases between. The CDR3 extends over 17 amino acids. CDR3 nucleotide sequence: TGTGCCAGCAGCTTACTCGGGAGACTCGGGGGTGCCGGGGAGCTGTTTTTT. It is translated as CASSLLGRLGGAGELFF.

V and J are TRBV5-1 and TRBJ2-1; possibly TRBD1 or TRBD2 for D (5 bases each). There are 16 residues in the CDR3. V was trimmed by 4 bases and J by 0 bases, leaving 14 bases between them. Germline CDR1 SGHRS, CDR2 YFSETQ. As DNA, the CDR3 is TGCGCCAGCAGCCCCGGGGACGTGAACTCCTACAATGAGCAGTTCTTC. It codes for CASSPGDVNSYNEQFF.

This chain connects TRBV19 to TRBJ2-2; D is perhaps TRBD1 (6 bases). The CDR3 extends over 18 amino acids. V was cut by 0 bases and J by 1 base, with 15 bases left in between. The V gene's germline CDR1 is LNHDA and CDR2 SQIVND (reference sequence). CDR3 sequence reads: CASSIDRAGVMNTGELFF. The CDR3 DNA sequence: TGTGCCAGTAGTATAGATCGGGCAGGGGTCATGAACACCGGGGAGCTGTTTTTT.

The chain joins TRBV2 to TRBJ1-1; D is perhaps TRBD1 (6 bases). The CDR3 loop spans 15 amino acids. V was trimmed by 6 bases and J by 1 base, leaving 15 bases between them. Germline V gene data show CDR1 as SNHLY and CDR2 as FYNNEI. The CDR3 DNA follows: TGTGCCAGCAGCTTAAGGCAGGGGAAGAACACTGAAGCTTTCTTT. As protein: CASSLRQGKNTEAFF.

V gene TRBV28 combines with J gene TRBJ1-2, with D perhaps matching TRBD1 (6 bases). The CDR3 is 18 residues long. V was shortened by 10 bases and J by 4 bases, with 31 bases between the two germline ends. Germline CDR1 is MDHEN and CDR2 is SYDVKM. The CDR3 protein is CATDGQGKGTRGGYGYTF. For the CDR3, the DNA is TGTGCCACCGACGGCCAGGGGAAGGGGACCCGTGGGGGCTATGGCTACACCTTC.

The V and J genes are TRBV5-1 and TRBJ2-2; TRBD2 might be the D (6 bases). The germline gives CDR1 SGHRS, CDR2 YFSETQ. V was shortened by 2 bases and J by 4 bases, with 12 bases between the two germline ends. The CDR3 contains 15 residues. Here the CDR3 reads CASSFLNGGTGELFF. The DNA of the CDR3 is TGCGCCAGCAGCTTCTTGAACGGGGGCACCGGGGAGCTGTTTTTT.

The chain is built from TRBV5-1 and TRBJ2-2, with D perhaps TRBD1 or TRBD2 (5 bases each). V lost 5 bases, J lost 2 bases, and 13 bases lay in between. The V gene's germline CDR1 is SGHRS and CDR2 YFSETQ. CDR3 length: 15 amino acids. CDR3 nucleotides: TGCGCCAGCAGACCGGGACCCACAAACACCGGGGAGCTGTTTTTT. It specifies CASRPGPTNTGELFF.

J is TRBJ2-5 and V is TRBV7-8, with 9 bases lining up with TRBD2. The CDR3 covers 14 residues. J was trimmed by 4 bases and V by 5 bases; bases with no gene match: 5. Germline CDR1 reads SGHVS; CDR2 reads FQNEAQ. CDR3 DNA sequence: TGTGCCAGCAGCAACTTAGCGGGAGCAGAGACCCAGTACTTC. Translating it yields CASSNLAGAETQYF.